This T cell receptor beta chain was sequenced in a study of T cell responses to AZD1222 COVID-19 vaccine. Findings of the study overall: Only after the peak T cell response were repertoires sampled. Among the donors, most were white British and more were female, and clonal diversity was possibly underestimated.

Details on this clone: The antigen remains undetermined.

Profiling relied on immunoSEQ multiplex PCR, and the TCRdb table lists in-frame clones only, not all of them. The sample holds under 140,000 clones, roughly 92% seen once. With 0 bases removed from V and 6 bases from J, the gap between germline ends came to 11 bases. Germline loops: CDR1 WNHNN, CDR2 SYGVQD (reference sequence). The CDR3 is made up of 14 amino acids. The sequences come from peripheral blood, collected 28 days after the second AZD1222 dose. The V and J genes are TRBV10-1 and TRBJ1-1, with TRBD1 as a possible D gene (5 bases). The sequence was obtained from an adult who received the AZD1222 COVID-19 vaccine. Here the CDR3 DNA reads TGCGCCAGCAGTGAGTCCCCGACAGAATCTGAAGCTTTCTTT. This sequence encodes CASSESPTESEAFF.